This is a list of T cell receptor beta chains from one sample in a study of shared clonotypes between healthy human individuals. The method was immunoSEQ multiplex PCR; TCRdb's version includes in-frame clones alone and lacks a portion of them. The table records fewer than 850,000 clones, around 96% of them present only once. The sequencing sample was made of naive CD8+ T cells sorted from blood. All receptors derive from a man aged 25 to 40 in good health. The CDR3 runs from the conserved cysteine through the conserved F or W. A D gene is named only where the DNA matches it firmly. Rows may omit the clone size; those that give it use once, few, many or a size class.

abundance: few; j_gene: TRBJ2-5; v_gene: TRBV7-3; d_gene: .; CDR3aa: CASSSGAGETQYF; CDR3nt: TGTGCCAGCAGTTCGGGAGCCGGGGAGACCCAGTACTTC
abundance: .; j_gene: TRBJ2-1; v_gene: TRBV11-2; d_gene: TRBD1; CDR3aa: CASSTRTGWRNEQFF; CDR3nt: TGTGCCAGCAGCACTCGGACAGGGTGGAGGAATGAGCAGTTCTTC
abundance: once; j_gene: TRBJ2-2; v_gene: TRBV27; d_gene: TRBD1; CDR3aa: CASRRTGDTGELFF; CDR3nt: TGTGCCAGCAGACGGACAGGGGACACCGGGGAGCTGTTTTTT
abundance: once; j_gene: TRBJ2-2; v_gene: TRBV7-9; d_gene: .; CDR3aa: CASSLVVGTDTGELFF; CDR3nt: TGTGCCAGCAGCTTAGTAGTCGGGACGGACACCGGGGAGCTGTTTTTT
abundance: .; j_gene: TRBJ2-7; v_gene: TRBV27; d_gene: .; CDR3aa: CASSLTGSSYEQYF; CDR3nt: TGTGCCAGCAGTTTAACCGGGTCCTCCTACGAGCAGTACTTC
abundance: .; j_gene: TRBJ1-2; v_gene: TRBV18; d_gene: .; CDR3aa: CASSPPQGEGYTF; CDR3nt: TGTGCCAGCTCACCACCCCAGGGTGAGGGCTACACCTTC
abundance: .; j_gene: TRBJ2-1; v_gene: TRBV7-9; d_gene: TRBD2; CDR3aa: CASSLVASGSSYNEQFF; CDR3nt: TGTGCCAGCAGCTTAGTAGCTAGCGGGAGCTCCTACAATGAGCAGTTCTTC
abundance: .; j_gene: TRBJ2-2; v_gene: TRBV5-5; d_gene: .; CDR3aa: CASSLVENTGELFF; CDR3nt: TGTGCCAGCAGCTTGGTAGAAAACACCGGGGAGCTGTTTTTT
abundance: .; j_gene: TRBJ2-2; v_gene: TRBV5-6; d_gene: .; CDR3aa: CASSWGVTGELFF; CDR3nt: TGTGCCAGCAGCTGGGGGGTAACCGGGGAGCTGTTTTTT
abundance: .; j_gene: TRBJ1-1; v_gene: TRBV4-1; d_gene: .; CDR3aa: CASSQDSVSRAYAEAFF; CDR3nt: TGCGCCAGCAGCCAAGATTCAGTGTCCAGGGCCTATGCTGAAGCTTTCTTT
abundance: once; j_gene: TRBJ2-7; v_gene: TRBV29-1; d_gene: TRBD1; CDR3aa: CSVTLGQGVYEQYF; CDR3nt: TGCAGCGTGACCCTTGGACAGGGCGTCTACGAGCAGTACTTC
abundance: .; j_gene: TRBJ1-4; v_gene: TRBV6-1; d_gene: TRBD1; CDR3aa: CASSEWQGVRDEKLFF; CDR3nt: TGTGCCAGCAGTGAATGGCAGGGGGTTAGGGATGAAAAACTGTTTTTT
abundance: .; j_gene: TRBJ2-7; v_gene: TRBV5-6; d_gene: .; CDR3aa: CASSLGTSSSYEQYF; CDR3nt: TGTGCCAGCAGCTTGGGGACCTCAAGCTCCTACGAGCAGTACTTC
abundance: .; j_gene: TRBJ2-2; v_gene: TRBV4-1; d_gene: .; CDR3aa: CASRGTSGELFF; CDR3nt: TGCGCCAGCAGGGGAACGAGCGGGGAGCTGTTTTTT
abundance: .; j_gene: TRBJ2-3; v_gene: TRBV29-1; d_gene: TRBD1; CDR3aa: CSAHGQGVTDTQYF; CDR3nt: TGCAGCGCCCACGGACAGGGGGTCACAGATACGCAGTATTTT
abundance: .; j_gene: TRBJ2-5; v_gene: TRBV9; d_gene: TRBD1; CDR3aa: CASSVAGGQETQYF; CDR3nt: TGTGCCAGCAGCGTAGCAGGGGGACAAGAGACCCAGTACTTC
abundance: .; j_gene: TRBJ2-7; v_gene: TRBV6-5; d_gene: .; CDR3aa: CASSSRYSSSYEQYF; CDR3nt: TGTGCCAGCAGTTCCCGCTACTCGAGCTCCTACGAGCAGTACTTC
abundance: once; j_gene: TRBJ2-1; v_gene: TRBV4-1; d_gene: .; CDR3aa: CASSQDKNGKQFF; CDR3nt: TGCGCCAGCAGCCAAGATAAAAACGGGAAGCAGTTCTTC
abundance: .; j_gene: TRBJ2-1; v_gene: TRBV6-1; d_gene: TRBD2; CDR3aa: CASTSGSNEQFF; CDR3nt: TGTGCCAGCACGAGCGGGAGCAATGAGCAGTTCTTC
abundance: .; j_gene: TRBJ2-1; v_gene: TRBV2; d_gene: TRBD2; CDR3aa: CASREGLASRNEQFF; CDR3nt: TGTGCCAGCAGGGAGGGACTAGCTAGTAGGAATGAGCAGTTCTTC
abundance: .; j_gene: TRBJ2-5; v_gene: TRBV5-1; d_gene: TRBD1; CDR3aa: CASSLVPGGSQETQYF; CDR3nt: TGCGCCAGCAGCTTGGTGCCAGGGGGAAGCCAAGAGACCCAGTACTTC
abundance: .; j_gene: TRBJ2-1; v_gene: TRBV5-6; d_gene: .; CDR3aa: CASSLDTYNEQFF; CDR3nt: TGTGCCAGCAGCTTGGACACCTACAATGAGCAGTTCTTC
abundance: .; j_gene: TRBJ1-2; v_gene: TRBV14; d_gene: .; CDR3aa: CASSIRKMGGYTF; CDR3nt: TGTGCCAGCAGCATTCGTAAGATGGGTGGCTACACCTTC
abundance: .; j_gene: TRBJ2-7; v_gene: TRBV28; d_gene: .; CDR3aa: CASSPGTIFHEQYF; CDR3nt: TGTGCCAGCAGTCCGGGGACGATTTTCCACGAGCAGTACTTC
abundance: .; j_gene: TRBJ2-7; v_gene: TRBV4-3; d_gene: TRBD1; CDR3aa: CASSQDFTGGHYEQYF; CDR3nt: TGCGCCAGCAGCCAAGACTTCACAGGGGGTCACTACGAGCAGTACTTC
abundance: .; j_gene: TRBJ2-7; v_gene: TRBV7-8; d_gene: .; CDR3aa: CASSPTASYEQYF; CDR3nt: TGTGCCAGCAGCCCGACAGCCTCCTACGAGCAGTACTTC
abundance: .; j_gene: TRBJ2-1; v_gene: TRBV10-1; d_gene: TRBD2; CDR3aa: CASSGLAGGVNEQFF; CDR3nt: TGCGCCAGCAGTGGACTAGCGGGAGGTGTGAATGAGCAGTTCTTC
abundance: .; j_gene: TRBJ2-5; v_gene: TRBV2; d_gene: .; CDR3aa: CARLEGDGETQYF; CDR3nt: TGTGCCAGGCTCGAGGGAGATGGAGAGACCCAGTACTTC
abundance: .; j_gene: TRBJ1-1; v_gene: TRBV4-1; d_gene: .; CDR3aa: CASSFRRQNTEAFF; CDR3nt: TGCGCCAGCAGTTTTAGGAGGCAGAACACTGAAGCTTTCTTT
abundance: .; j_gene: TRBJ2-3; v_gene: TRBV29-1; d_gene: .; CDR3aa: CSVGRQGFRTDTQYF; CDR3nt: TGCAGCGTTGGTCGCCAGGGGTTTCGCACAGATACGCAGTATTTT
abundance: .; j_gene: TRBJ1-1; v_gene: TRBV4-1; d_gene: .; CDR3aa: CASGGMNTEAFF; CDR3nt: TGCGCCAGCGGGGGGATGAACACTGAAGCTTTCTTT
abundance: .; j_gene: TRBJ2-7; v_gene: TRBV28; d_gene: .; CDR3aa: CATKKTDSYEQYF; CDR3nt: TGTGCCACCAAAAAGACAGACTCCTACGAGCAGTACTTC
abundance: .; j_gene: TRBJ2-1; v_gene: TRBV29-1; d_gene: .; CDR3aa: CSAGTTYNEQFF; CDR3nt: TGCAGCGCCGGGACGACTTACAATGAGCAGTTCTTC
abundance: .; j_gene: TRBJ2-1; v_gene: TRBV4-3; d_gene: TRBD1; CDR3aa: CASSQGPGGQLIDEQFF; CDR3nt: TGCGCCAGCAGCCAAGGTCCAGGGGGCCAATTAATCGATGAGCAGTTCTTC
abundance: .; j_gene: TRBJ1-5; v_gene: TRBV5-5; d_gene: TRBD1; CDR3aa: CASSFTGGSNQPQHF; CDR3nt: TGTGCCAGCAGCTTTACAGGGGGAAGCAATCAGCCCCAGCATTTT
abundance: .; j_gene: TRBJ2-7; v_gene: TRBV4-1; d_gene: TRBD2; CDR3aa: CASSSGTSGRQYEQYF; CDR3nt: TGCGCCAGCAGCTCCGGGACTAGCGGGAGACAGTACGAGCAGTACTTC
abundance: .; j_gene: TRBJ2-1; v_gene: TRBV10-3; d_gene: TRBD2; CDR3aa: CAISEPRAGTSGTSYNEQFF; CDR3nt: TGTGCCATCAGTGAGCCTCGTGCCGGGACTAGCGGGACCTCCTACAATGAGCAGTTCTTC
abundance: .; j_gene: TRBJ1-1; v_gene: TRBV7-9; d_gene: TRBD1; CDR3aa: CASSSWDRETDTEAFF; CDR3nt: TGTGCCAGCAGCTCCTGGGACAGGGAGACGGACACTGAAGCTTTCTTT
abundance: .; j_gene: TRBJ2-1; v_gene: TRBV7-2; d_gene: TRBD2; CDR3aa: CASSLSSGRHNEQFF; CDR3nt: TGTGCCAGCAGCTTAAGTAGCGGGAGACACAATGAGCAGTTCTTC
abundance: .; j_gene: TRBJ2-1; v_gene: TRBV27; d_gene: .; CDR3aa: CASSTSPHNEQFF; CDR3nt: TGTGCCAGCAGTACATCCCCCCACAATGAGCAGTTCTTC
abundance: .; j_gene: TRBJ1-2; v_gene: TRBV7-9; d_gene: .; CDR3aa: CASSLSGDLYGYTF; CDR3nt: TGTGCCAGCAGCTTATCAGGGGACCTCTATGGCTACACCTTC
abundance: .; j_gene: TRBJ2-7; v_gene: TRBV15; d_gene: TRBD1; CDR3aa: CATSETGDPFEQYF; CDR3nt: TGTGCCACGAGTGAGACAGGGGACCCCTTCGAGCAGTACTTC
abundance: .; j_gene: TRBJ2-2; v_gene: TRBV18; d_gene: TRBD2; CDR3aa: CASSPPPGLAVNLGELFF; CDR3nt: TGTGCCAGCTCACCACCCCCTGGACTAGCGGTTAATCTGGGGGAGCTGTTTTTT
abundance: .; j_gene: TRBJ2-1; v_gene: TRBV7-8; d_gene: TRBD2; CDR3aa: CASSYGTSGRAYNEQFF; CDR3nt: TGTGCCAGCAGCTATGGGACTAGCGGGAGGGCCTACAATGAGCAGTTCTTC
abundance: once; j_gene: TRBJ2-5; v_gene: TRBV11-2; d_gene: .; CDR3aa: CASSLEYGRQETQYF; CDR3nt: TGTGCCAGCAGCTTAGAGTATGGGAGGCAAGAGACCCAGTACTTC
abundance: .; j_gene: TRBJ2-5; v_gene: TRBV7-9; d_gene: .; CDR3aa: CASSLDGLDLGETQYF; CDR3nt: TGTGCCAGCAGCTTAGATGGTCTAGATCTTGGGGAGACCCAGTACTTC
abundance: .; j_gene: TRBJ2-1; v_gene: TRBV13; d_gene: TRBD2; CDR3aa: CASTHTLAGQLSSYNEQFF; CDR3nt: TGTGCCAGCACCCACACACTAGCGGGTCAACTCAGCTCCTACAATGAGCAGTTCTTC
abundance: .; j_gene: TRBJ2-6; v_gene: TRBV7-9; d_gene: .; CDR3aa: CASSLGDGSSGANVLTF; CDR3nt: TGTGCCAGCAGCCTGGGGGATGGCTCATCTGGGGCCAACGTCCTGACTTTC
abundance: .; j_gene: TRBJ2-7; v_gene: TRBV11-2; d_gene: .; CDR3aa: CASSYLGTYEQYF; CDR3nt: TGTGCCAGCAGCTATCTCGGTACCTACGAGCAGTACTTC
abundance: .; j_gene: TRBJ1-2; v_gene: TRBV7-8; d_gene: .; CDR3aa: CASSSRLGGASGYTF; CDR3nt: TGTGCCAGCAGCTCCCGCTTGGGTGGGGCAAGTGGCTACACCTTC
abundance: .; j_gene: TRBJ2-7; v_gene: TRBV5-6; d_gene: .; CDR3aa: CASSNPKGSYEQYF; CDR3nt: TGTGCCAGCAGCAACCCAAAAGGCAGCTACGAGCAGTACTTC
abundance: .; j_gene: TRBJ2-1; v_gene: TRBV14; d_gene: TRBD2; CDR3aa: CASSQDVGSGRAWEQFF; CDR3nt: TGTGCCAGCAGCCAAGACGTAGGAAGCGGGAGGGCGTGGGAGCAGTTCTTC
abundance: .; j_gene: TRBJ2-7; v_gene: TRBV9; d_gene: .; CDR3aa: CASSVEKDPNYEQYF; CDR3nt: TGTGCCAGCAGCGTAGAGAAGGACCCTAACTACGAGCAGTACTTC
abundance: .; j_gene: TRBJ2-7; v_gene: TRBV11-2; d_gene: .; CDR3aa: CASSLGGSAYEQYF; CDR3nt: TGTGCCAGCAGCTTAGGTGGGAGTGCCTACGAGCAGTACTTC